Listed here are 28 T cell receptor beta chains from one sample, sequenced in a study of siplizumab effects on memory and regulatory T cells. The data were produced by immunoSEQ multiplex PCR, yet TCRdb's version contains in-frame clones alone and is incomplete. The sample shows 95,000 to 100,000 clones, roughly 91% of them seen only once. What was sequenced was non-Treg CD4+ T cells sorted from blood. The receptors were sampled from a human donor in good health.

The chain combines TRBV7-2 with TRBJ1-5, with TRBD1 as a possible D gene (5 bases). CDR1 is SGHTA, CDR2 FQGNSA, per germline. V dropped 0 bases and J dropped 6 bases, with 12 bases sitting between them. CDR3 size: 15 residues. The CDR3 reads CASSLAAGMFQPQHF. The CDR3 coding sequence is TGTGCCAGCAGCTTAGCGGCAGGGATGTTTCAGCCCCAGCATTTT. The full variable domain, rest sourced from reference TRBV7-2 and TRBJ1-5, is GAGVSQSPSNKVTEKGKDVELRCDPISGHTALYWYRQSLGQGLEFLIYFQGNSAPDKSGLPSDRFSAERTGGSVSTLTIQRTQQEDSAVYLCASSLAAGMFQPQHFGDGTRLSIL.

V is TRBV6-6 and J is TRBJ1-5; TRBD1 matches at 8 bases. The germline gives CDR1 MNHNY, CDR2 SVGAGI (reference sequence). The V segment lost 6 bases and the J segment 3 bases; nucleotides outside the gene matches: 7. CDR3 length equals 15 residues. The CDR3 reads CASSRGQADNQPQHF. The CDR3, as DNA: TGTGCCAGCAGCAGGGGACAGGCCGACAATCAGCCCCAGCATTTT.

This chain uses TRBV15 with TRBJ1-2; the D is unclear. CDR3 length: 15 residues. Trimming pared 1 base from V and 8 bases from J, leaving 17 bases between. Germline V gene data show CDR1 as LNHNV and CDR2 as YYDKDF (reference sequence). DNA of the CDR3: TGTGCCACCAGCAGAGTTGCAGGTGACCCCCGGGGCTACACCTTC. It codes for CATSRVAGDPRGYTF. The variable domain in full, completed from reference TRBV15 and TRBJ1-2, reads DAMVIQNPRYQVTQFGKPVTLSCSQTLNHNVMYWYQQKSSQAPKLLFHYYDKDFNNEADTPDNFQSRRPNTSFCFLDIRSPGLGDTAMYLCATSRVAGDPRGYTFGSGTRLTVV.

The chain combines TRBV5-1 with TRBJ2-3; D might be TRBD1 or TRBD2, each matching 6 bases. The V and J ends lost 5 bases and 1 base respectively, with 20 bases between them. CDR1 is SGHRS, CDR2 YFSETQ, per germline. The CDR3 has 17 residues. CDR3 nucleotide sequence: TGCGCCAGCAGTTCTAATCGGGGGCGCGGGCGCACAGATACGCAGTATTTT. Amino acids: CASSSNRGRGRTDTQYF.

In this sample, this clone turned up once. The CDR3 sequence: CASSLVPQGAVADTQYF. In DNA, the CDR3 is TGCGCCAGCAGCTTGGTGCCGCAGGGAGCCGTCGCAGATACGCAGTATTTT. V gene TRBV5-1 combines with J gene TRBJ2-3; D could derive from TRBD1 or TRBD2 (5 bases each). CDR3 size: 17 residues. Trimming removed 0 bases from V and 4 bases from J, with 18 bases in between. Germline V gene data show CDR1 as SGHRS and CDR2 as YFSETQ.

The chain has TRBV7-2 and TRBJ2-4, with D uncertain. From germline, CDR1 is SGHTA and CDR2 FQGNSA. CDR3 length equals 17 residues. Deletions cut 1 base from V and 0 bases from J, with 13 bases between. CDR3 DNA sequence: TGTGCCAGCAGCTTAGTTATGGGCGGTCTAGCCAAAAACATTCAGTACTTC. Translated: CASSLVMGGLAKNIQYF. The full variable domain, its missing parts supplied by reference TRBV7-2 and TRBJ2-4, is GAGVSQSPSNKVTEKGKDVELRCDPISGHTALYWYRQSLGQGLEFLIYFQGNSAPDKSGLPSDRFSAERTGGSVSTLTIQRTQQEDSAVYLCASSLVMGGLAKNIQYFGAGTRLSVL.

This chain links TRBV18 with TRBJ1-2; D is ambiguous. This CDR3 is 14 amino acids long. The germline V and J ends were trimmed by 3 bases and 2 bases, with 10 bases remaining between them. CDR1 and CDR2 (germline): KGHSH, LQKENI. The DNA of the CDR3 is TGTGCCAGCTCACCCCTGACGGAAAACTATGGCTACACCTTC. Residues: CASSPLTENYGYTF.

This chain connects TRBV5-1 to TRBJ1-2; D is unclear. The CDR3 extends over 14 amino acids. Germline lookup yields CDR1 SGHRS and CDR2 YFSETQ. With 3 bases removed from V and 8 bases from J, the gap between germline ends came to 17 bases. CDR3 amino acids: CASSYGYEDNGYTF. The CDR3 coding sequence is TGCGCCAGCAGCTACGGATACGAGGATAACGGCTACACCTTC.

V and J are TRBV9 and TRBJ2-7; 11 bases map to TRBD1. The V gene's germline CDR1 is SGDLS and CDR2 YYNGEE. Germline trimming cut 0 bases from V and 4 bases from J; bases unmatched to any gene: 3. The CDR3 totals 15 residues. The CDR3 region has the DNA TGTGCCAGCAGCGTAGGGGACAGGGGGAATTACGAGCAGTACTTC. Encoded protein: CASSVGDRGNYEQYF.

J is TRBJ2-5 and V is TRBV19, with 8 bases aligning to TRBD1. CDR3 length: 16 amino acids. J gave up 5 bases and V 4 bases, and 12 bases lay outside the gene matches. Germline-derived CDR1 and CDR2 are LNHDA and SQIVND (reference sequence). The CDR3: CASSTGQGFFQETQYF. As DNA, the CDR3 is TGTGCCAGTAGTACAGGACAGGGATTCTTTCAGGAGACCCAGTACTTC.

The chain combines TRBV19 with TRBJ2-1, with TRBD2 identical over 8 bases. Germline CDR1 is LNHDA and CDR2 is SQIVND (reference sequence). The CDR3 is 17 residues long. Losses at the gene ends were 4 bases for V and 0 bases for J; bases not matched to a gene: 8. Here the CDR3 reads CASSTERERSSYNEQFF. The CDR3 DNA reads TGTGCCAGTAGTACGGAGCGGGAGAGAAGCTCCTACAATGAGCAGTTCTTC.

The V and J genes are TRBV28 and TRBJ2-2, with TRBD2 identical over 8 bases. The CDR3 length is 16 residues. V shed 3 bases, J shed 1 base, and the junction held 4 bases outside the gene matches. Germline lookup yields CDR1 MDHEN and CDR2 SYDVKM. Here the CDR3 DNA reads TGTGCCAGCAGTTTCTCACTAGCGGAGAACACCGGGGAGCTGTTTTTT. Translated: CASSFSLAENTGELFF.

J is TRBJ2-1 and V is TRBV6-1; 10 nucleotides agree with TRBD1. This CDR3 is 15 amino acids long. Germline V lookup: CDR1 MNHNS, CDR2 SASEGT. V shed 6 bases and J 2 bases; nucleotides not matched to a gene: 4. The CDR3 here is CASSVGQGAYNEQFF. CDR3 nucleotides: TGTGCCAGCAGCGTCGGACAGGGGGCCTACAATGAGCAGTTCTTC.

This chain uses TRBV19 with TRBJ2-7, with D perhaps given as TRBD1 or TRBD2 (5 bases each). This CDR3 has 14 residues. The germline CDR1 and CDR2 sequences are LNHDA and SQIVND (reference sequence). V was cut by 7 bases and J by 6 bases, with 19 bases left in between. The CDR3 nucleotides are TGTGCCAGTAACCACCGGGACGGCGGGTCCGAGCAGTACTTC. Its translation is CASNHRDGGSEQYF.

The chain carries TRBV7-6 and TRBJ2-7; 8 bases match TRBD2. The CDR3 runs 16 residues. Germline CDR1 reads SGHVS; CDR2 reads FNYEAQ. Germline trimming cut 1 base from V and 3 bases from J; bases unmatched to any gene: 8. The CDR3 DNA reads as TGTGCCAGCAGCTTAGGTGTGGCGGGAGGTGTCTACGAGCAGTACTTC. This gives the protein CASSLGVAGGVYEQYF.

CDR3 bases: TGTGCCAGCAGCTTACTGGCGGGAGGCACAGATACGCAGTATTTT. Translation gives CASSLLAGGTDTQYF. The chain has TRBV7-3 and TRBJ2-3; 7 bases fit TRBD2. With V trimmed by 2 bases and J by 1 base, 3 bases remained unmatched. Germline assignment: CDR1 SGHTA and CDR2 FQGTGA. The CDR3 runs to 15 residues.

This chain links TRBV13 with TRBJ1-2, with 8 bases identical to TRBD1. The CDR3 covers 17 residues. Trimming removed 2 bases from V and 7 bases from J; junction bases left unmatched: 15. Germline loops: CDR1 PRHDT, CDR2 FYEKMQ (reference sequence). CDR3: CASSLQGAGVILGGYTF. The CDR3 coding sequence is TGTGCCAGCAGCTTACAGGGGGCGGGCGTGATTCTGGGTGGCTACACCTTC. Variable domain in full (rest from reference TRBV13 and TRBJ1-2): AAGVIQSPRHLIKEKRETATLKCYPIPRHDTVYWYQQGPGQDPQFLISFYEKMQSDKGSIPDRFSAQQFSDYHSELNMSSLELGDSALYFCASSLQGAGVILGGYTFGSGTRLTVV.

A single count supports this clone. CDR3 nucleotides: TGTGCCAGCAGCTTAGGGACGGTCATCTACGAGCAGTACTTC. It specifies CASSLGTVIYEQYF. V is TRBV7-8 and J is TRBJ2-7; D gene ambiguous. Trimming took off 1 base at V and 3 bases at J, with 10 bases between the two ends. The CDR3 is made up of 14 amino acids. Germline values: CDR1 SGHVS, CDR2 FQNEAQ.

This clone came up a few times. The chain recombines TRBV7-3 with TRBJ2-1; D unclear. Germline V gene sequence: CDR1 SGHTA, CDR2 FQGTGA. V lost 1 base and J 4 bases, leaving 14 bases between the germline ends. The CDR3 covers 16 residues. The CDR3 sequence: CASSLIGGIVYNEQFF. The DNA for the CDR3 is TGTGCCAGCAGCTTAATAGGTGGAATAGTTTACAATGAGCAGTTCTTC. The entire variable domain, with the rest obtained from reference TRBV7-3 and TRBJ2-1, is as follows: GAGVSQTPSNKVTEKGKYVELRCDPISGHTALYWYRQSLGQGPEFLIYFQGTGAADDSGLPNDRFFAVRPEGSVSTLKIQRTERGDSAVYLCASSLIGGIVYNEQFFGPGTRLTVL.

The chain is built from TRBV19 and TRBJ2-4; 8 bases align to TRBD1. The trim removed 5 bases at V and 5 bases at J, leaving 5 bases unmatched. Germline CDR1 reads LNHDA; CDR2 reads SQIVND (reference sequence). The CDR3 is 14 amino acids. The CDR3 DNA reads TGTGCCAGTAGTGCAACAGGGGGAGAAAACATTCAGTACTTC. Amino acid sequence: CASSATGGENIQYF.

The chain uses TRBV19 and TRBJ2-7, with TRBD2 matching over 9 bases. Germline V gene sequence: CDR1 LNHDA, CDR2 SQIVND (reference sequence). This CDR3 has 16 residues. With V trimmed by 7 bases and J by 0 bases, 10 bases remained unmatched. This CDR3 reads CASKVSGRGNSYEQYF. The CDR3 region has the DNA TGTGCCAGTAAAGTTAGCGGGAGAGGTAACTCCTACGAGCAGTACTTC.

Details on this clone: At one end the junction does not follow the germline gene, possibly because of a read error. The CDR3 sequence: CASSLARGADWHF. CDR3 sequence (DNA): TGTGCCAGCAGCTTAGCCCGGGGGGCAGACTGGCACTTC. The chain has TRBV7-6 and TRBJ2-7; a possible D gene is TRBD2 (7 bases). CDR3 length: 13 amino acids. Germline-derived CDR1 and CDR2 are SGHVS and FNYEAQ.

V usage is TRBV5-1 and J usage is TRBJ2-2; D uncertain. CDR1 and CDR2 from the germline V gene are SGHRS and YFSETQ. This CDR3 contains 14 residues. Trimming cost V 1 base and J 6 bases, with 10 bases left between them. This CDR3 reads CASSLLAPSGELFF. CDR3 DNA: TGCGCCAGCAGCTTGTTGGCACCATCCGGGGAGCTGTTTTTT.

This chain uses TRBV5-1 with TRBJ2-3; 7 nucleotides align to TRBD2. The CDR3 totals 16 residues. The trim removed 0 bases at V and 2 bases at J, leaving 6 bases unmatched. Germline CDR1 SGHRS, CDR2 YFSETQ. In nucleotides, the CDR3 is TGCGCCAGCAGCTTGGGAGCGGGGCTAATCACAGATACGCAGTATTTT. It codes for CASSLGAGLITDTQYF.

This chain joins TRBV15 and TRBJ1-5; no definite D call. The germline CDR1 and CDR2 sequences are LNHNV and YYDKDF (reference sequence). CDR3 length: 14 residues. Between the trimmed V and J ends, which lost 1 base and 2 bases, there was a span of 6 bases. The CDR3 region has the DNA TGTGCCACCAGCAGAGTGGCCGGCAATCAGCCCCAGCATTTT. Translating gives CATSRVAGNQPQHF.

The rearrangement joins TRBV5-6 to TRBJ2-5, with D hard to call. Trimming shortened V by 4 bases and J by 1 base, and 5 bases separated the two germline ends. Germline lookup yields CDR1 SGHDT and CDR2 YYEEEE. The length of the CDR3 is 12 residues. The CDR3 protein is CASSTPQETQYF. CDR3 bases: TGTGCCAGCAGCACACCCCAAGAGACCCAGTACTTC.

This chain joins TRBV2 and TRBJ1-2; the match to TRBD1 covers 7 bases. The CDR3 covers 13 residues. CDR1 is SNHLY and CDR2 is FYNNEI in the germline V gene. V shed 1 base, J shed 8 bases, and the junction held 4 bases outside the gene matches. CDR3 protein: CASSEGGGGGYTF. The CDR3 DNA is TGTGCCAGCAGTGAAGGAGGGGGCGGAGGCTACACCTTC.

V gene TRBV11-3 combines with J gene TRBJ2-1; 9 positions agree with TRBD2. The ends lost 7 bases at V and 4 bases at J; junction bases unmatched: 5. Germline V gene sequence: CDR1 SGHNT, CDR2 YENEEA. The CDR3 is 14 residues long. The CDR3 region is CASKPGLAYNEQFF. The DNA for the CDR3 is TGTGCCAGCAAGCCGGGACTAGCTTACAATGAGCAGTTCTTC.